The T cell receptor (beta chain) under discussion was sequenced for a study of blood T cell repertoires in COVID-19. The ends were cut back, 1 base at V and 4 bases at J, with 5 bases in the middle. Germline V gives CDR1 MNHNS, CDR2 SASEGT. This CDR3 contains 12 residues. Profiling relied on immunoSEQ multiplex PCR, and the TCRdb table lists in-frame clones only, not all of them. The top ten hold roughly 4.4% of the sample, which has about 170,000 clones, approximately 92% seen once. Sequenced: peripheral blood. The clonotype comes from a woman in her forties or fifties with acute or convalescent COVID-19. V and J are TRBV6-1 and TRBJ2-7, with D unresolved. The CDR3 nucleotides are TGTGCCAGCAGTGAAGGGCATTACGAGCAGTACTTC. This gives the protein CASSEGHYEQYF.